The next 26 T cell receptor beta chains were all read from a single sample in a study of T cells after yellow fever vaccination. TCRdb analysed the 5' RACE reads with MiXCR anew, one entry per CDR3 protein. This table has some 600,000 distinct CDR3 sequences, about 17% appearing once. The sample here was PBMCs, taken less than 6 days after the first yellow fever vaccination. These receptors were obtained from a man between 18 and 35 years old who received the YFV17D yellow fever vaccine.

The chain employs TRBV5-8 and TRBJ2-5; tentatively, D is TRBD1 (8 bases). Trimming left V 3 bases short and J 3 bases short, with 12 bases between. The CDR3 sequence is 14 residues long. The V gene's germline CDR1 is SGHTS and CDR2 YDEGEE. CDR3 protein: CASSWGGQEETQYF. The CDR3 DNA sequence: TGTGCCAGCAGCTGGGGGGGACAGGAAGAGACCCAGTACTTC.

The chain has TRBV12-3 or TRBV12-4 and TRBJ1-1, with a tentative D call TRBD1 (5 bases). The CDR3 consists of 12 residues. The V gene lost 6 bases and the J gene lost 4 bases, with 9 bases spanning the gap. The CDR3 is CASRWGLTEAFF. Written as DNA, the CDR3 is TGTGCCAGCAGATGGGGACTCACTGAAGCTTTCTTT.

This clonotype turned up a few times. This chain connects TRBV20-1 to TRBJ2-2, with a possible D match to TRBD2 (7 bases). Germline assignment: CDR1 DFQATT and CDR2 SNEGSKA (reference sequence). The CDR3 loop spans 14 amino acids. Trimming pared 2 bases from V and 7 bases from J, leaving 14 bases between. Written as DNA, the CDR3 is TGCAGTGCTAGATTGGGGGGGCCTGGCGGGGAGCTGTTTTTT. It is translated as CSARLGGPGGELFF.

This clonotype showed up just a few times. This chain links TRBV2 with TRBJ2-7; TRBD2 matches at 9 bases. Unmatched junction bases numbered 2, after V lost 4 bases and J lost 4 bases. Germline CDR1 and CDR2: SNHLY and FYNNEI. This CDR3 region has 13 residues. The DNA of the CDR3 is TGTGCCAGCAGTGTTAGCGGGGGTTACGAGCAGTACTTC. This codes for CASSVSGGYEQYF.

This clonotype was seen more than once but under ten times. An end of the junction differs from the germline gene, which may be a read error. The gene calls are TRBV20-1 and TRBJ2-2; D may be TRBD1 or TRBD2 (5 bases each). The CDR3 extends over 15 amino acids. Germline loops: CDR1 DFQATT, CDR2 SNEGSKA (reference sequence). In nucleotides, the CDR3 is TGCAGTGCCGCACGGGGCTCAACGAACCCCGGGGAGCTGTTTTTT. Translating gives CSAARGSTNPGELFF.

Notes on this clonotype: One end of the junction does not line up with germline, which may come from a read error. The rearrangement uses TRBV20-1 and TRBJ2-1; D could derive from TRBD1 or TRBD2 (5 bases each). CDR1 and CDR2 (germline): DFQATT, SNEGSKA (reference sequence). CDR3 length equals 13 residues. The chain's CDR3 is CSATSEGWATRSF. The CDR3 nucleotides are TGCAGCGCCACCTCAGAGGGGTGGGCTACTCGGTCCTTC.

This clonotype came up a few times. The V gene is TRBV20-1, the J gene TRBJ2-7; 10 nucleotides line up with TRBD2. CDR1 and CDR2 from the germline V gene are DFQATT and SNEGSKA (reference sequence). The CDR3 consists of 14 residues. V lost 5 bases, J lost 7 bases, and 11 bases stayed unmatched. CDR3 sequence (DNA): TGCAGTGCTTTAGCGGGGGGCCCAGGGGAGGAGCAGTACGTC. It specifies CSALAGGPGEEQYV.

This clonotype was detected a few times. CDR3 nucleotides: TGCAGTGCTAGTCGGTTTGAAGGCTACACCTTC. Amino acids: CSASRFEGYTF. J is TRBJ1-2 and V is TRBV20-1, with D hard to call. V was clipped by 3 bases and J by 8 bases, with 10 bases between them. This CDR3 comprises 11 residues. CDR1 is DFQATT and CDR2 is SNEGSKA in the germline V gene (reference sequence).

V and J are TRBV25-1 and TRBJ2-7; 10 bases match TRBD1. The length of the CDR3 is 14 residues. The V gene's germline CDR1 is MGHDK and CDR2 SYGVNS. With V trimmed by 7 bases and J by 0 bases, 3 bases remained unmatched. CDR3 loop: CASTGTGASYEQYF. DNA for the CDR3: TGTGCCAGCACCGGGACAGGGGCCTCCTACGAGCAGTACTTC.

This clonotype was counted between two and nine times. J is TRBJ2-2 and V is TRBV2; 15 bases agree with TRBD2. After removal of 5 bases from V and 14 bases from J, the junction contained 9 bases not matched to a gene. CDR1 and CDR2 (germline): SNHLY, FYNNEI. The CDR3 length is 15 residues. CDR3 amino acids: CASSTQGLAGGRLFF. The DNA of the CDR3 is TGTGCCAGCAGTACACAAGGACTAGCGGGGGGGCGACTGTTTTTT.

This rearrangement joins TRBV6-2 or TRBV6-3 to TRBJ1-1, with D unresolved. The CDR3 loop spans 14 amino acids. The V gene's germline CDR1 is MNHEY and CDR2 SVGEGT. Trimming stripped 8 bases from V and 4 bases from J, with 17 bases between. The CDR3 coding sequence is TGTGCCAGCGTATGGACCTTTGGGAGCACTGAAGCTTTCTTT. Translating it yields CASVWTFGSTEAFF.

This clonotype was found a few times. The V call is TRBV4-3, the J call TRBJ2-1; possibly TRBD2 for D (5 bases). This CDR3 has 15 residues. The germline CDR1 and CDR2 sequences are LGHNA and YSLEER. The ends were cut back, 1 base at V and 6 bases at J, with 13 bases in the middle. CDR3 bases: TGCGCCAGCAGCCAAGTGGCGGGTGGATCCAATGAGCAGTTCTTC. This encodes CASSQVAGGSNEQFF.

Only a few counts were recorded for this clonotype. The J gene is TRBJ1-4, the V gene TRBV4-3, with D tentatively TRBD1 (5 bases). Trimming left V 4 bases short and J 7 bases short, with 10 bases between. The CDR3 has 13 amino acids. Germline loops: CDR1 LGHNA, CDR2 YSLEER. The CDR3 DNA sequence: TGCGCCAGCAGCCTATGGGGGGGTGAAAAACTGTTTTTT. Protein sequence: CASSLWGGEKLFF.

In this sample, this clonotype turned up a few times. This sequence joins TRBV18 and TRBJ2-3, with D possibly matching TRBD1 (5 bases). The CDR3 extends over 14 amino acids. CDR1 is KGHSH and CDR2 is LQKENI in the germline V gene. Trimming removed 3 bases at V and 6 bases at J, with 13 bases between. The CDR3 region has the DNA TGTGCCAGCTCACCGGAATATTCAGGGGATACGCAGTATTTT. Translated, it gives CASSPEYSGDTQYF.

CDR3 residues: CASSYGYTGTEAFF. DNA of the CDR3: TGTGCCAGCAGTTACGGGTATACCGGGACTGAAGCTTTCTTT. This chain links TRBV6-2 or TRBV6-3 with TRBJ1-1, with D uncertain. V was clipped by 2 bases and J by 5 bases, with 12 bases between them. The germline CDR1 and CDR2 sequences are MNHEY and SVGEGT. CDR3 length: 14 residues.

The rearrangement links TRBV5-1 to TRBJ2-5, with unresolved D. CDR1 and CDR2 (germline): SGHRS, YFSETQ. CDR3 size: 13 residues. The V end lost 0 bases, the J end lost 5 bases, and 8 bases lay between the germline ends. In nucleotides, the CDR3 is TGCGCCAGCAGCTTGGACACCCCGGAGACCCAGTACTTC. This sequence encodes CASSLDTPETQYF.

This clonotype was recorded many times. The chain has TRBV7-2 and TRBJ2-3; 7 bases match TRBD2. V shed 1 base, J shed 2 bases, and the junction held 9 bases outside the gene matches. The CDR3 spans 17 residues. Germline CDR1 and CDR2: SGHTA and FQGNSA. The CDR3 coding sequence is TGTGCCAGCAGCTTAGGTGCAGGCGGGGGAATCACAGATACGCAGTATTTT. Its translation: CASSLGAGGGITDTQYF.

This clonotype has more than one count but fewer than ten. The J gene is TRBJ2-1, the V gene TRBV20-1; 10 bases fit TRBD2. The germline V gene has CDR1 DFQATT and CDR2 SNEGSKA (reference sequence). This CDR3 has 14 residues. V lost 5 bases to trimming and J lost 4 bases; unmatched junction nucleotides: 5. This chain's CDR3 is CSAPSGGVYNEQFF. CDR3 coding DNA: TGCAGTGCTCCGAGCGGGGGGGTTTACAATGAGCAGTTCTTC.

The DNA of the CDR3 is TGTGCCAGCAGCTGGGACGTTAATCAGCCCCAGCATTTT. Residues: CASSWDVNQPQHF. The chain links TRBV7-8 to TRBJ1-5; possible D gene TRBD1, 5 bases. V lost 4 bases to trimming and J lost 4 bases, with 8 bases between them. Germline CDR1 SGHVS, CDR2 FQNEAQ. The CDR3 loop spans 13 amino acids.

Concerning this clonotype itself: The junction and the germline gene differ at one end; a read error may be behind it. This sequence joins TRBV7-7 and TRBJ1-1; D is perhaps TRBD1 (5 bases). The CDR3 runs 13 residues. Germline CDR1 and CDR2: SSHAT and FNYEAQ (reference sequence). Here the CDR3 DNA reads TGTGCTAGCAGCTTGTCGGTGGGGGATGAAGCTTTCTTT. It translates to CASSLSVGDEAFF.

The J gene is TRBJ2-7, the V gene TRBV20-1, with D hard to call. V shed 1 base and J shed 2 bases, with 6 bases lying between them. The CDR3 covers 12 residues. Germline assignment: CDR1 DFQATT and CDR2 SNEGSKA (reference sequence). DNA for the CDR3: TGCAGTGCTAGAGTTAGCCCCTACGAGCAGTACTTC. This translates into CSARVSPYEQYF.

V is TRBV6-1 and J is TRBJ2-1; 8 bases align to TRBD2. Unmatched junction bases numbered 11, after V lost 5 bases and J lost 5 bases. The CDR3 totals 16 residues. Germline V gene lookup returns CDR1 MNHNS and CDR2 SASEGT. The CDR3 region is CASSHYRGGPHNEQFF. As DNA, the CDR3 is TGTGCCAGCAGTCATTATCGGGGGGGCCCCCACAATGAGCAGTTCTTC.

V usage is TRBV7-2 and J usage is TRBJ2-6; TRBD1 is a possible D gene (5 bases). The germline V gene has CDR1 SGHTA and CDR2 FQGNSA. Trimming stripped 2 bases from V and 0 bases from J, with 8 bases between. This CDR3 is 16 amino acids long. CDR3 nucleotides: TGTGCCAGCAGCTTAAACAGGATCTCTGGGGCCAACGTCCTGACTTTC. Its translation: CASSLNRISGANVLTF.

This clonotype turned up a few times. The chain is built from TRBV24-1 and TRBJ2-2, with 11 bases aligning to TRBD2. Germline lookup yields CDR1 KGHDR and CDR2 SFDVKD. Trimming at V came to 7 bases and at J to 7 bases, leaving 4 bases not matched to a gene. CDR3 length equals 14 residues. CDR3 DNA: TGTGCCACCAGACCTACTAGCGGGGGCGGGGAGCTGTTTTTT. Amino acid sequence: CATRPTSGGGELFF.

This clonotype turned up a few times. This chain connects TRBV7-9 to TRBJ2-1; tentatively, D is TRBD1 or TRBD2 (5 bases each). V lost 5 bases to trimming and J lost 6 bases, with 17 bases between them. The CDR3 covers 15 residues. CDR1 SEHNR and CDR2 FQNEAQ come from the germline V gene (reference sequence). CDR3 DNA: TGTGCCAGCAGCCTAAGGGACCTGAACGGCAATGAGCAGTTCTTC. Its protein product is CASSLRDLNGNEQFF.

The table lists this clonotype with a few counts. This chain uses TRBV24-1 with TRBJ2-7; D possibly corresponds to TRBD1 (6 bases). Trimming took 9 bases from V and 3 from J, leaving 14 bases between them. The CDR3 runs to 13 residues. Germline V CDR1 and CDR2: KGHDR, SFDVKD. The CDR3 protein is CATGAGDGYEQYF. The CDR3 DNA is TGTGCCACCGGGGCAGGGGACGGCTACGAGCAGTACTTC.